The 8 T cell receptor beta chains below all came from one sample that was sequenced in a study of T cell repertoires in cytomegalovirus infection. Their cognate antigens are unknown. TCRdb analysed the reads with MiXCR anew, one entry per CDR3 protein. This sample has roughly 150,000 distinct CDR3 sequences, with 32% found just once. Sequenced material: CD8+ T cells from cultured PBMCs, taken from culture after CMV antigen stimulation. All receptors derive from a human donor in good health (CMV status not recorded). Some clones in this sample may be carry-over from other donors' samples.

This clonotype was recorded many times. The chain is built from TRBV27 and TRBJ1-6; D not certain. Per the germline V gene, CDR1 is MNHEY and CDR2 is SMNVEV (reference sequence). The CDR3 sequence is 12 residues long. V was pared by 2 bases and J by 7 bases, with 3 bases between. The CDR3 protein is CASSLGNSPLHF. DNA for the CDR3: TGTGCCAGCAGTTTAGGGAATTCACCCCTCCACTTT.

In its sample, this clonotype was seen a few times. The chain carries TRBV5-3 and TRBJ1-1, with D unresolved. TRBV5-3 is reported as an ORF; its role is uncertain. The CDR3 is 14 amino acids. Trimming left V 8 bases short and J 7 bases short, with 21 bases between. This chain's CDR3 is CASSTLAGGGEAFF. DNA for the CDR3: TGTGCCAGCAGCACCCTGGCGGGAGGCGGTGAAGCTTTCTTT.

The chain employs TRBV20-1 and TRBJ1-1, with a tentative D call TRBD1 (6 bases). The CDR3 totals 15 residues. V was pared by 6 bases and J by 1 base, with 18 bases between. The germline gives CDR1 DFQATT, CDR2 SNEGSKA (reference sequence). This chain's CDR3 is CSAPTGIEWNTEAFF. DNA for the CDR3: TGCAGTGCCCCGACAGGAATCGAATGGAACACTGAAGCTTTCTTT.

The chain carries TRBV24-1 and TRBJ2-1; no definite D call. The germline V gene has CDR1 KGHDR and CDR2 SFDVKD. The CDR3 spans 12 residues. The V end lost 1 base, the J end lost 6 bases, and 3 bases lay between the germline ends. CDR3 sequence reads: CATSDFSNEQFF. CDR3 bases: TGTGCCACCAGTGATTTCAGCAATGAGCAGTTCTTC.

This clonotype has just a few counts. The rearrangement joins TRBV7-3 to TRBJ2-1; tentatively, D is TRBD1 or TRBD2 (7 bases each). CDR1 is SGHTA, CDR2 FQGTGA, per germline. The V end lost 5 bases, the J end lost 8 bases, and 19 bases lay between the germline ends. The CDR3 loop spans 15 amino acids. This chain's CDR3 is CASSRGAGGWDEQFF. Written as DNA, the CDR3 is TGTGCCAGCAGCCGGGGGGCAGGGGGATGGGATGAGCAGTTCTTC. The whole variable domain, filled in from reference TRBV7-3 and TRBJ2-1, reads GAGVSQTPSNKVTEKGKYVELRCDPISGHTALYWYRQSLGQGPEFLIYFQGTGAADDSGLPNDRFFAVRPEGSVSTLKIQRTERGDSAVYLCASSRGAGGWDEQFFGPGTRLTVL.

V and J are TRBV7-8 and TRBJ2-1; D might be TRBD2 (7 bases). The germline gives CDR1 SGHVS, CDR2 FQNEAQ. This CDR3 has 18 amino acids. Trimming took off 4 bases at V and 0 bases at J, with 19 bases between the two ends. The CDR3 DNA reads as TGTGCCAGCAGCTGGCCCTCAAGCGGGACAAGCTCCTACAATGAGCAGTTCTTC. It specifies CASSWPSSGTSSYNEQFF.

This clonotype was picked up many times. CDR3 nucleotides: TGTGCCAGCAGTTATTTGGGCTCTAACTCCTACAATGAGCAGTTCTTC. Translated: CASSYLGSNSYNEQFF. The chain is built from TRBV6-2 or TRBV6-3 and TRBJ2-1; D unclear. The CDR3 totals 16 residues. Trimming pared 3 bases from V and 0 bases from J, leaving 12 bases between. Germline values: CDR1 MNHEY, CDR2 SVGEGT.

The chain links TRBV12-3 or TRBV12-4 to TRBJ1-2, with D perhaps TRBD1 (5 bases). With 4 bases removed from V and 14 bases from J, the gap between germline ends came to 14 bases. The CDR3 sequence is 11 residues long. CDR3 region: CASSSGHPRTF. The CDR3 DNA reads TGTGCCAGCAGTTCCGGACACCCTCGAACCTTC.